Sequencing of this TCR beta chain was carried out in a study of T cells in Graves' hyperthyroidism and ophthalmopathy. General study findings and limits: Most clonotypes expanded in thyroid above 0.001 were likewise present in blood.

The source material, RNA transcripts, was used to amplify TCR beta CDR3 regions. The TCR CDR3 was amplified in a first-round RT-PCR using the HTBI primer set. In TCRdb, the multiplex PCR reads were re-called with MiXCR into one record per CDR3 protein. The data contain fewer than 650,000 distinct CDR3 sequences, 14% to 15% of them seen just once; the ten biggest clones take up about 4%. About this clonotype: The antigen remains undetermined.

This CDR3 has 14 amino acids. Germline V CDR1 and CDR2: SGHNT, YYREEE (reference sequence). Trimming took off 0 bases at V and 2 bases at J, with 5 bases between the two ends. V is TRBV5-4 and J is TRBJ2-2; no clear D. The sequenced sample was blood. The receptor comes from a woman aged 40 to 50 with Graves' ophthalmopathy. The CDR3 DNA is TGTGCCAGCAGCTTGGAAATTAACACCGGGGAGCTGTTTTTT. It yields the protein CASSLEINTGELFF.